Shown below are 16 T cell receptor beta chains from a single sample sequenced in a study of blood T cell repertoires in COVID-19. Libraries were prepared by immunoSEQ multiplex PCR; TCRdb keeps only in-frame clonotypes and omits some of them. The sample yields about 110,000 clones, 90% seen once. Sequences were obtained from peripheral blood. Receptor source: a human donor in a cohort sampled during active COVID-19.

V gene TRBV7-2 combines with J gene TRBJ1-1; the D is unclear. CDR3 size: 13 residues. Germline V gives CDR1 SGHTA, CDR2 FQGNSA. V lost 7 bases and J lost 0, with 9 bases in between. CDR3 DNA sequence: TGTGCCAGCAAGTCGGAGATGAACACTGAAGCTTTCTTT. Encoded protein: CASKSEMNTEAFF.

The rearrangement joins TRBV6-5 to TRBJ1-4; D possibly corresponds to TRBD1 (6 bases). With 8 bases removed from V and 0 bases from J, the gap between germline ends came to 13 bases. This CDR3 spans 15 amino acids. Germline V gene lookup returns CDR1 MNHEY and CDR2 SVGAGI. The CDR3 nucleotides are TGTGCCAGCGGACCCCGGACAGCAACTAATGAAAAACTGTTTTTT. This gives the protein CASGPRTATNEKLFF.

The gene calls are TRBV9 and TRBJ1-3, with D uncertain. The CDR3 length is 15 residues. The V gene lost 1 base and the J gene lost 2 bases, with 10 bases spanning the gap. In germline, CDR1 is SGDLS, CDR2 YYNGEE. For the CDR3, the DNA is TGTGCCAGCAGCGTAACCGGGAGCACTGGAAACACCATATATTTT. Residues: CASSVTGSTGNTIYF.

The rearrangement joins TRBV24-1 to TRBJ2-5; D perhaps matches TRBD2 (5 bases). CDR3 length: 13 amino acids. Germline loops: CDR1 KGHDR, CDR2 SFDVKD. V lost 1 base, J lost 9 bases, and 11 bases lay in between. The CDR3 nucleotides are TGTGCCACCAGTGATTTATCCGGAGGCTCCCAGTACTTC. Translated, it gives CATSDLSGGSQYF.

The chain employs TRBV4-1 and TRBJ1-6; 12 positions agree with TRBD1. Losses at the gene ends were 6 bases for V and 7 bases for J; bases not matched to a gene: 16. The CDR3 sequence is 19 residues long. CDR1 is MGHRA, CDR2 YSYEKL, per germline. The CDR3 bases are TGCGCCAGCAGAGCCCGTGGGGGACAGGGGGCGTCTGGCAATTCACCCCTCCACTTT. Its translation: CASRARGGQGASGNSPLHF.

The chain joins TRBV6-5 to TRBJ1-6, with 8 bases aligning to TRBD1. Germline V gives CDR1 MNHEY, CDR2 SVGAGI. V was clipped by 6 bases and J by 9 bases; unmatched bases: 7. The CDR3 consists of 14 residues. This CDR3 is CASSLTGATSPLHF. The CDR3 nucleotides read TGTGCCAGCAGCTTGACAGGGGCCACTTCACCCCTCCACTTT.

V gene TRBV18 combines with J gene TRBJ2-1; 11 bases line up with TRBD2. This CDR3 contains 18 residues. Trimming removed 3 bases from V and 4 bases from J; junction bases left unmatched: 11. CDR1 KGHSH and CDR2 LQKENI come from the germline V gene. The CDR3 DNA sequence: TGTGCCAGCTCACCCCTGGGAATAGCGGGGGGGCGGTACAATGAGCAGTTCTTC. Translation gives CASSPLGIAGGRYNEQFF.

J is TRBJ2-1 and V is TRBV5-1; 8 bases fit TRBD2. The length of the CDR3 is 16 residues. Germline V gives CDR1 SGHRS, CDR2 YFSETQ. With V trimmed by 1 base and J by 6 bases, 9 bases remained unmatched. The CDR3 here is CASSLYAGGGANEQFF. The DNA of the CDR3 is TGCGCCAGCAGCTTGTACGCGGGGGGCGGGGCCAATGAGCAGTTCTTC.

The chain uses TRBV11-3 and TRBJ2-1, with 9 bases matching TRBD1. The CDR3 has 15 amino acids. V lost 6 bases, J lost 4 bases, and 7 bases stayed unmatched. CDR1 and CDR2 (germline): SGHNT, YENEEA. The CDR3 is CASRWDRELYNEQFF. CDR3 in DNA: TGTGCCAGCAGATGGGACAGGGAGTTATACAATGAGCAGTTCTTC.

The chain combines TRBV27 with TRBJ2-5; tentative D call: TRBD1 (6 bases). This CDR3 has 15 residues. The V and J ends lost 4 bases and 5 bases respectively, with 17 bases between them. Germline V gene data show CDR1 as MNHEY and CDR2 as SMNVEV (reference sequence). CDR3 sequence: CASSSLQGSLETQYF. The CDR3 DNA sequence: TGTGCCAGCAGTTCGTTACAGGGTTCGCTGGAGACCCAGTACTTC.

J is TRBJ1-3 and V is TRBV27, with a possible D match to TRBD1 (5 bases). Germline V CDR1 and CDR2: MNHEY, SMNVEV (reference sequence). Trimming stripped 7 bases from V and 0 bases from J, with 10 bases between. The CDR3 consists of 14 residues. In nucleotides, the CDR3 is TGTGCCAGCAAAACAGGCGTCTCTGGAAACACCATATATTTT. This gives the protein CASKTGVSGNTIYF.

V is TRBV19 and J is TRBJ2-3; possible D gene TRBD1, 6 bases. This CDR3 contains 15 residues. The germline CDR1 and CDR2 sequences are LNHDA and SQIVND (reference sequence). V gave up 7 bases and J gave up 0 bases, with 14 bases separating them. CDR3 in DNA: TGTGCCAGTACTCTTAACAGGGATAGCACAGATACGCAGTATTTT. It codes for CASTLNRDSTDTQYF.

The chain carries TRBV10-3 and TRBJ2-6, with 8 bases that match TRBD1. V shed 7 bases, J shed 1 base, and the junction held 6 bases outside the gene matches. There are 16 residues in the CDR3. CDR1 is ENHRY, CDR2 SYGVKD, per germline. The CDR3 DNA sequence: TGTGCCATCACCGGACAGGGCCAGTCTGGGGCCAACGTCCTGACTTTC. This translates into CAITGQGQSGANVLTF.

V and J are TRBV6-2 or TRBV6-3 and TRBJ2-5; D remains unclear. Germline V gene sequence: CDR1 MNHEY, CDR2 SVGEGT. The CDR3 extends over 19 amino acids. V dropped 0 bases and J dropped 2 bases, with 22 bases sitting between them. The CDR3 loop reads CASSYSLLVKPRQQETQYF. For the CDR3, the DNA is TGTGCCAGCAGTTACTCACTCCTGGTTAAGCCGAGACAACAAGAGACCCAGTACTTC.

The CDR3 sequence: CASSQQQTSGGYTF. CDR3 DNA sequence: TGCGCCAGCAGCCAACAGCAGACGTCCGGGGGCTACACCTTC. The chain combines TRBV4-3 with TRBJ1-2; no clear D. Germline CDR1 LGHNA, CDR2 YSLEER. This CDR3 comprises 14 residues. V was trimmed by 2 bases and J by 8 bases, leaving 15 bases between them.

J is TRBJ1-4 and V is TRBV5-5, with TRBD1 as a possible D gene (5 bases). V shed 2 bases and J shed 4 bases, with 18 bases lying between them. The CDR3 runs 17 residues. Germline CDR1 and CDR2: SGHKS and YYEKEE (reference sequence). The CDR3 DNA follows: TGTGCCAGCAGCTTTCAAGCGTTGGGGGGGTTTAATGAAAAACTGTTTTTT. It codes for CASSFQALGGFNEKLFF.